The 18 T cell receptor beta chains below come from one sample, sequenced in a study of T-cell reconstitution after alpha-beta-depleted transplantation in children (dated by TCRdb to the mid-2010s). Libraries were prepared through PCR. The sequencer listed for this sample is Illumina HiSeq 2500. Molecular barcoding was employed in the preparation of TCR libraries, with unique molecular identifiers being used to normalize TCRbeta repertoire quantification. TCRdb redid the processing of the public reads, applying fastp at Q25 and MiXCR, and retained in-frame beta chains. Rows with one shared CDR3 protein collapse into an entry with the most common genes and DNA. Here the sample has approximately 420,000 distinct CDR3 sequences; roughly a tenth occur a single time. Roughly 6% of the sample is taken by the ten largest. The specimen comprised PBMCs from the stem cell graft donor, sampled from the stem cell graft. All receptors derive from a human donor who donated a stem cell graft to a child with acute myeloid leukemia.

This clonotype was seen a few times. The V gene is TRBV10-3, the J gene TRBJ2-1; D gene uncertain. This CDR3 region has 12 residues. In germline, CDR1 is ENHRY, CDR2 SYGVKD. The V end lost 2 bases, the J end lost 9 bases, and 8 bases lay between the germline ends. The CDR3 bases are TGTGCCATCAGTGAGACTGCCATTGAGCAGTTCTTC. Encoded protein: CAISETAIEQFF.

The CDR3 bases are TGTGCCAGCAGTCCCGCTTCCAGCGGCTATATCCAGAGGGTCTACGAGCAGTACTTC. Translated, it gives CASSPASSGYIQRVYEQYF. The chain uses TRBV6-1 and TRBJ2-7; possible D gene TRBD2, 5 bases. This CDR3 spans 19 amino acids. Trimming took 5 bases from V and 3 from J, leaving 29 bases between them. CDR1 MNHNS and CDR2 SASEGT come from the germline V gene.

This sequence joins TRBV10-2 and TRBJ1-1; D perhaps matches TRBD1 (6 bases). Germline lookup yields CDR1 WSHSY and CDR2 SAAADI. The CDR3 totals 16 residues. Trimming pared 10 bases from V and 0 bases from J, leaving 21 bases between. The CDR3 reads CATIELGGDLNTEAFF. The CDR3 DNA reads TGCGCCACCATCGAACTAGGGGGAGACTTGAACACTGAAGCTTTCTTT.

This clonotype has more than one count but fewer than ten. This rearrangement joins TRBV12-3 or TRBV12-4 to TRBJ1-2; D might be TRBD1 (6 bases). This CDR3 is built from 13 residues. V lost 5 bases and J 2 bases, leaving 9 bases between the germline ends. The CDR3 loop is CASSTGRNYGYTF. The CDR3 DNA follows: TGTGCCAGCAGTACAGGGAGAAACTATGGCTACACCTTC.

This clonotype was found a few times. The V gene is TRBV20-1, the J gene TRBJ1-1; D gene ambiguous. Trimming pared 1 base from V and 2 bases from J, leaving 8 bases between. The germline V gene encodes CDR1 DFQATT and CDR2 SNEGSKA (reference sequence). The CDR3 totals 13 residues. The CDR3 loop is CSARVSGNTEAFF. The CDR3 bases are TGCAGTGCTAGAGTCTCCGGTAACACTGAAGCTTTCTTT.

This clonotype was recorded at least ten times. At one of its ends the junction is not consistent with the germline gene, which may arise from a read error. Here the CDR3 DNA reads TGTGCCAGCAGATTAGCGGGAGGCTCCTACAATGAGCAGTTCTTC. Residues: CASRLAGGSYNEQFF. V and J are TRBV12-3 or TRBV12-4 and TRBJ2-1, with 10 bases identical to TRBD2. The CDR3 has 15 residues.

This clonotype was observed many times. The V and J genes are TRBV7-2 and TRBJ2-1; D is ambiguous. This CDR3 has 12 residues. Trimming took 3 bases from V and 14 from J, leaving 14 bases between them. Germline V gene lookup returns CDR1 SGHTA and CDR2 FQGNSA. This CDR3 is CASSFRAAKKFF. DNA for the CDR3: TGTGCCAGCAGCTTTAGGGCCGCGAAGAAGTTCTTC.

The chain employs TRBV7-6 and TRBJ2-1; possibly TRBD2 for D (5 bases). CDR1 and CDR2 (germline): SGHVS, FNYEAQ. This CDR3 comprises 14 residues. Between the trimmed V and J ends, which lost 3 bases and 9 bases, there was a span of 15 bases. As DNA, the CDR3 is TGTGCCAGCAGCTTTTCCGGGGTTCAGGTTGAGCAGTTCTTC. Translated, it gives CASSFSGVQVEQFF.

This clonotype has more than one count but fewer than ten. The rearrangement links TRBV7-2 to TRBJ2-7; 8 bases align to TRBD2. J gave up 6 bases and V 0 bases, and 7 bases lay outside the gene matches. CDR1 is SGHTA and CDR2 is FQGNSA in the germline V gene. CDR3 size: 15 residues. As DNA, the CDR3 is TGTGCCAGCAGCTTAGCGCCGAGCGGGAGCGGCGAGCAGTACTTC. Amino acid sequence: CASSLAPSGSGEQYF. The full variable domain, with the rest looked up from reference TRBV7-2 and TRBJ2-7, is GAGVSQSPSNKVTEKGKDVELRCDPISGHTALYWYRQSLGQGLEFLIYFQGNSAPDKSGLPSDRFSAERTGGSVSTLTIQRTQQEDSAVYLCASSLAPSGSGEQYFGPGTRLTVT.

This sequence joins TRBV5-5 and TRBJ1-3; D is unresolved. V lost 0 bases, J lost 4 bases, and 17 bases lay in between. The CDR3 spans 17 residues. The germline CDR1 and CDR2 sequences are SGHKS and YYEKEE (reference sequence). CDR3 protein: CASSLETGAYPGNTIYF. In nucleotides, the CDR3 is TGTGCCAGCAGCTTGGAAACCGGCGCCTACCCGGGAAACACCATATATTTT.

Worth noting for this clonotype: Sequence at one end of the junction differs from germline and may be a read error. Written as DNA, the CDR3 is TGTGCCAACAGTGTACAGGGGATCTACGAGCAGTACTTC. This sequence encodes CANSVQGIYEQYF. The J gene is TRBJ2-7, the V gene TRBV10-3; 7 bases align to TRBD1. Per germline, CDR1 ENHRY and CDR2 SYGVKD. The CDR3 is 13 residues long.

This clonotype has just a few counts. This chain links TRBV7-2 with TRBJ2-5; 7 positions match TRBD1. Unmatched junction bases numbered 15, after V lost 6 bases and J lost 5 bases. Germline V gives CDR1 SGHTA, CDR2 FQGNSA. The CDR3 totals 16 residues. CDR3 region: CASRQATGAFGETQYF. The DNA of the CDR3 is TGTGCCAGCAGGCAGGCTACAGGGGCCTTCGGGGAGACCCAGTACTTC.

This clonotype has only a few counts. V gene TRBV5-4 combines with J gene TRBJ1-1, with 9 positions matching TRBD1. Germline CDR1 reads SGHNT; CDR2 reads YYREEE (reference sequence). The V segment lost 3 bases and the J segment 6 bases; nucleotides outside the gene matches: 9. The CDR3 totals 15 residues. Here the CDR3 DNA reads TGTGCCAGCAGCTCTATGGGACAGGGCCTATCTGAAGCTTTCTTT. Amino acid sequence: CASSSMGQGLSEAFF.

The V and J genes are TRBV2 and TRBJ2-5; 12 positions match TRBD2. Per germline, CDR1 SNHLY and CDR2 FYNNEI. V lost 2 bases, J lost 5 bases, and 3 bases stayed unmatched. This CDR3 spans 15 amino acids. The CDR3 sequence: CASSERLAGGETQYF. The DNA of the CDR3 is TGTGCCAGCAGTGAAAGGCTAGCGGGGGGGGAGACCCAGTACTTC.

The rearrangement uses TRBV20-1 and TRBJ2-3; TRBD2 agrees at 7 bases. The CDR3 spans 15 residues. V shed 6 bases, J shed 0 bases, and the junction held 9 bases outside the gene matches. Germline CDR1 and CDR2: DFQATT and SNEGSKA (reference sequence). Written as DNA, the CDR3 is TGCAGTGCGTCTTCCAGTAGCGGGAGCACAGATACGCAGTATTTT. It yields the protein CSASSSSGSTDTQYF.

This clonotype has a handful of counts. The chain joins TRBV7-2 to TRBJ1-1; D ambiguous. V lost 5 bases, J lost 3 bases, and 7 bases lay in between. The CDR3 is 12 residues long. The germline V gene encodes CDR1 SGHTA and CDR2 FQGNSA. The CDR3 reads CASSVGYTEAFF. CDR3 DNA: TGTGCCAGCAGCGTAGGCTACACTGAAGCTTTCTTT.

The genes are TRBV5-1 and TRBJ2-5; D might be TRBD2 (5 bases). The V gene's germline CDR1 is SGHRS and CDR2 YFSETQ. This CDR3 spans 15 amino acids. Trimming took off 4 bases at V and 5 bases at J, with 18 bases between the two ends. The CDR3 here is CASSKSPSGEETQYF. The DNA for the CDR3 is TGCGCCAGCAGCAAAAGCCCCAGCGGAGAGGAGACCCAGTACTTC.

This clonotype was counted only a few times. The chain combines TRBV5-1 with TRBJ1-1; D remains unclear. The CDR3 covers 14 residues. CDR1 SGHRS and CDR2 YFSETQ come from the germline V gene. Trimming pared 0 bases from V and 6 bases from J, leaving 12 bases between. This CDR3 reads CASSLVPVGSEAFF. CDR3 DNA: TGCGCCAGCAGCTTGGTTCCCGTAGGGTCTGAAGCTTTCTTT.